Listed here are 24 T cell receptor beta chains from one sample, sequenced in a study of T cell responses to AZD1222 COVID-19 vaccine. Sequenced by immunoSEQ multiplex PCR; TCRdb stores in-frame clones only, minus some. Of approximately 180,000 clones in the sample, approximately 91% were seen once. The sample here was peripheral blood, taken on day 0 of AZD1222 vaccination. These receptor sequences come from an adult in good health.

The chain carries TRBV7-2 and TRBJ1-3; weak D call: TRBD1 (5 bases). CDR3 length: 13 amino acids. V was trimmed by 5 bases and J by 4 bases, leaving 9 bases between them. Per germline, CDR1 SGHTA and CDR2 FQGNSA. This CDR3 is CASSKGFGNTIYF. CDR3 nucleotide sequence: TGTGCCAGCAGCAAGGGGTTCGGAAACACCATATATTTT.

The V and J genes are TRBV19 and TRBJ1-6; maybe TRBD1 (6 bases). Deletions cut 7 bases from V and 5 bases from J, with 21 bases between. CDR3 size: 17 residues. Germline loops: CDR1 LNHDA, CDR2 SQIVND (reference sequence). The CDR3, as DNA: TGTGCCAGTAACCCCCACTCGGGGGGCCAAAATAATTCACCCCTCCACTTT. Translation: CASNPHSGGQNNSPLHF.

The CDR3 DNA reads as TGTGCCAGCAGCCCCGGCCAGGGTAACACTGAAGCTTTCTTT. Its translation is CASSPGQGNTEAFF. This chain connects TRBV3-1 (or the pseudogene TRBV3-2) to TRBJ1-1; D possibly corresponds to TRBD1 (5 bases). The V gene lost 4 bases and the J gene lost 2 bases, with 11 bases spanning the gap. Germline lookup yields CDR1 LGHDT and CDR2 YNNKEL (reference sequence). The CDR3 is 14 residues long.

This chain uses TRBV5-1 with TRBJ1-2, with 7 bases that match TRBD1. In germline, CDR1 is SGHRS, CDR2 YFSETQ. J gave up 6 bases and V 3 bases, and 11 bases lay outside the gene matches. This CDR3 spans 15 amino acids. CDR3 region: CASSSSFGRGDGYTF. The CDR3 bases are TGCGCCAGCAGCTCAAGTTTTGGCAGGGGGGATGGCTACACCTTC.

About this clone: Other DNA sequences in this specimen translate into the identical CDR3. The J gene is TRBJ1-1, the V gene TRBV19; D may be TRBD1 (5 bases). Germline CDR1 is LNHDA and CDR2 is SQIVND (reference sequence). Trimming removed 3 bases from V and 4 bases from J, with 9 bases in between. The CDR3 loop spans 13 amino acids. The CDR3 sequence: CASSIGRGTEAFF. The CDR3 region has the DNA TGTGCCAGTAGTATCGGGAGGGGCACTGAAGCTTTCTTT.

This rearrangement joins TRBV5-1 to TRBJ1-3; perhaps TRBD1 as D (5 bases). Trimming removed 4 bases from V and 1 base from J, with 9 bases in between. The CDR3 contains 14 residues. Germline V CDR1 and CDR2: SGHRS, YFSETQ. The CDR3 is CASSLEGSGNTIYF. The CDR3, as DNA: TGCGCCAGCAGCCTTGAGGGGTCTGGAAACACCATATATTTT. The full variable domain, its missing parts supplied by reference TRBV5-1 and TRBJ1-3, is KAGVTQTPRYLIKTRGQQVTLSCSPISGHRSVSWYQQTPGQGLQFLFEYFSETQRNKGNFPGRFSGRQFSNSRSEMNVSTLELGDSALYLCASSLEGSGNTIYFGEGSWLTVV.

The chain recombines TRBV27 with TRBJ2-1; D is uncertain. Germline values: CDR1 MNHEY, CDR2 SMNVEV (reference sequence). CDR3 length equals 16 residues. V was pared by 0 bases and J by 0 bases, with 9 bases between. The CDR3 nucleotides read TGTGCCAGCAGTTTATCAGCCAGGAGCTCCTACAATGAGCAGTTCTTC. The encoded protein is CASSLSARSSYNEQFF.

The chain carries TRBV2 and TRBJ1-5, with TRBD1 matching over 10 bases. The V and J ends lost 6 bases and 1 base, in that order; junction bases with no gene match: 3. Looked up from germline, CDR1 is SNHLY and CDR2 is FYNNEI. This CDR3 contains 15 residues. The CDR3 region has the DNA TGTGCCAGCAGCGCGGACAGGGGGAGCAATCAGCCCCAGCATTTT. Amino acids: CASSADRGSNQPQHF.

V gene TRBV28 combines with J gene TRBJ2-1; 7 nucleotides agree with TRBD2. The CDR3 length is 15 residues. Trimming at V came to 3 bases and at J to 8 bases, leaving 10 bases not matched to a gene. Germline V gene data show CDR1 as MDHEN and CDR2 as SYDVKM. The CDR3 loop reads CASSFGGGGGYEQFF. DNA for the CDR3: TGTGCCAGCAGTTTTGGGGGGGGAGGTGGGTATGAGCAGTTCTTC.

The chain employs TRBV7-2 and TRBJ2-7; TRBD2 matches 15 bases. The CDR3 contains 14 residues. Looked up from germline, CDR1 is SGHTA and CDR2 is FQGNSA. J was trimmed by 6 bases and V by 4 bases; bases with no gene match: 1. The CDR3 region has the DNA TGTGCCAGCAGCTCGGGACTAGCGGGAGGCGAGCAGTACTTC. Amino acids: CASSSGLAGGEQYF.

This clone was picked up one time. V and J are TRBV7-8 and TRBJ2-1; D is ambiguous. The germline CDR1 and CDR2 sequences are SGHVS and FQNEAQ. The V and J ends lost 5 bases and 3 bases respectively, with 11 bases between them. The CDR3 is made up of 14 amino acids. The CDR3: CASSPPVNYNEQFF. As DNA, the CDR3 is TGTGCCAGCAGCCCCCCAGTCAACTACAATGAGCAGTTCTTC.

V usage is TRBV6-6 and J usage is TRBJ1-3, with D unresolved. In germline, CDR1 is MNHNY, CDR2 SVGAGI (reference sequence). The CDR3 consists of 14 residues. V was shortened by 5 bases and J by 2 bases, with 10 bases between the two germline ends. The chain's CDR3 is CASSAADTGNTIYF. CDR3 sequence (DNA): TGTGCCAGCAGTGCGGCGGATACTGGAAACACCATATATTTT.

The sample holds one count of this clone. This chain links TRBV19 with TRBJ1-1; the match to TRBD1 covers 10 bases. CDR3 length: 13 residues. Germline V gives CDR1 LNHDA, CDR2 SQIVND (reference sequence). J lost 11 bases, V lost 5 bases, and 8 bases had no gene match. The CDR3 nucleotides are TGTGCCAGTAGTCCTTCCGGGACAGGGGTTGCTTTCTTT. Its protein product is CASSPSGTGVAFF.

The chain joins TRBV30 to TRBJ1-2; D is unclear. Germline CDR1 is GTSNPN and CDR2 is SVGIG (reference sequence). The CDR3 has 12 residues. V was pared by 0 bases and J by 2 bases, with 4 bases between. CDR3 nucleotide sequence: TGTGCCTGGAGTGTACTGAACTATGGCTACACCTTC. Its protein product is CAWSVLNYGYTF.

V usage is TRBV6-1 and J usage is TRBJ1-1, with D possibly TRBD1 on 5 matching bases. Germline V CDR1 and CDR2: MNHNS, SASEGT. This CDR3 is built from 17 residues. Trimming took 1 base from V and 5 from J, leaving 20 bases between them. The CDR3 sequence is CASSEGWVWQGGTEAFF. CDR3 DNA sequence: TGTGCCAGCAGTGAAGGTTGGGTGTGGCAGGGAGGAACTGAAGCTTTCTTT.

J is TRBJ1-2 and V is TRBV9; D gene ambiguous. The CDR3 has 12 amino acids. In germline, CDR1 is SGDLS, CDR2 YYNGEE. Trimming removed 3 bases from V and 5 bases from J, with 8 bases in between. The CDR3 protein is CASSASGYGYTF. Here the CDR3 DNA reads TGTGCCAGCAGCGCCTCGGGGTATGGCTACACCTTC.

J is TRBJ2-5 and V is TRBV28; perhaps TRBD2 as D (6 bases). The V end lost 6 bases, the J end lost 0 bases, and 20 bases lay between the germline ends. The CDR3 spans 17 residues. Germline CDR1 reads MDHEN; CDR2 reads SYDVKM. The CDR3 is CASSAPWLAKNQETQYF. DNA for the CDR3: TGTGCCAGCAGCGCCCCTTGGCTAGCGAAAAACCAAGAGACCCAGTACTTC.

CDR3 sequence reads: CASSSYRGRETQYF. In DNA, the CDR3 is TGTGCCAGCAGTTCATACAGGGGGCGGGAGACCCAGTACTTC. The chain recombines TRBV6-5 with TRBJ2-5, with 9 bases aligning to TRBD1. V lost 4 bases and J lost 5; bases outside the gene matches: 5. The CDR3 spans 14 residues. Per germline, CDR1 MNHEY and CDR2 SVGAGI.

V gene TRBV7-9 combines with J gene TRBJ2-3, with D uncertain. The CDR3 is 12 residues long. The V and J ends lost 4 bases and 2 bases respectively, with 4 bases between them. In germline, CDR1 is SEHNR, CDR2 FQNEAQ (reference sequence). The CDR3 coding sequence is TGTGCCAGCAGCTCCTACACAGATACGCAGTATTTT. This gives the protein CASSSYTDTQYF. The whole variable domain, filled in from reference TRBV7-9 and TRBJ2-3, reads DTGVSQNPRHKITKRGQNVTFRCDPISEHNRLYWYRQTLGQGPEFLTYFQNEAQLEKSRLLSDRFSAERPKGSFSTLEIQRTEQGDSAMYLCASSSYTDTQYFGPGTRLTVL.

The chain is built from TRBV25-1 and TRBJ1-1; TRBD1 agrees at 8 bases. Unmatched junction bases numbered 7, after V lost 0 bases and J lost 4 bases. The length of the CDR3 is 16 residues. Germline assignment: CDR1 MGHDK and CDR2 SYGVNS. The DNA of the CDR3 is TGTGCCAGCAGTGAATACTGGACAGGGCGGCCCACTGAAGCTTTCTTT. This sequence encodes CASSEYWTGRPTEAFF.

The chain carries TRBV5-4 and TRBJ2-3; 10 nucleotides match TRBD1. The CDR3 runs to 18 residues. Germline V gene data show CDR1 as SGHNT and CDR2 as YYREEE (reference sequence). The ends lost 3 bases at V and 10 bases at J; junction bases unmatched: 20. CDR3 sequence reads: CASSSGGSLGQGRFSQYF. The CDR3 DNA follows: TGTGCCAGCAGCTCTGGCGGGTCGCTGGGACAGGGGCGATTTTCGCAGTATTTT.

The chain joins TRBV5-6 to TRBJ1-6, with D maybe TRBD1 (6 bases). This CDR3 has 14 residues. V was cut by 4 bases and J by 8 bases, with 13 bases left in between. Per the germline V gene, CDR1 is SGHDT and CDR2 is YYEEEE. The CDR3 sequence is CASSLGQWDSPLHF. The DNA for the CDR3 is TGTGCCAGCAGCCTTGGACAGTGGGATTCACCCCTCCACTTT.

This rearrangement joins TRBV5-4 to TRBJ1-3, with D hard to call. V was clipped by 6 bases and J by 4 bases, with 11 bases between them. CDR1 is SGHNT and CDR2 is YYREEE in the germline V gene (reference sequence). CDR3 size: 13 residues. The CDR3 spells CASIPDRGNTIYF. The CDR3 DNA is TGTGCCAGCATACCGGACCGCGGAAACACCATATATTTT.

This clone was observed once. This sequence joins TRBV11-2 and TRBJ2-7, with D unresolved. Trimming left V 0 bases short and J 3 bases short, with 6 bases between. The CDR3 is made up of 13 amino acids. The germline V gene has CDR1 SGHAT and CDR2 FQNNGV. The CDR3 nucleotides are TGTGCCAGCAGCTTAGAAGCAGGCTACGAGCAGTACGTC. It encodes CASSLEAGYEQYV.